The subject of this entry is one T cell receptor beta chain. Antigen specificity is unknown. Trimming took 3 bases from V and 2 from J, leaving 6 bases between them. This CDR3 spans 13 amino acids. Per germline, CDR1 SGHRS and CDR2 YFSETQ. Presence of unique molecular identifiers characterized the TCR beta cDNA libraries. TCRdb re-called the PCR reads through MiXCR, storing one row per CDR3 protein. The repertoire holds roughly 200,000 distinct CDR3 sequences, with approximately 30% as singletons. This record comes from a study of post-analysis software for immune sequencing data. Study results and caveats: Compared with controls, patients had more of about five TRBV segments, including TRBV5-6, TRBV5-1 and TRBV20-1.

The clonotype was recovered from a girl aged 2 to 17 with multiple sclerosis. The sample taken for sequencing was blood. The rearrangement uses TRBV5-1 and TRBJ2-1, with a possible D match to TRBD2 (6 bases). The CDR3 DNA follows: TGCGCCAGCAGCTCGGGAGCCTACAATGAGCAGTTCTTC. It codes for CASSSGAYNEQFF.